This TCR beta chain was captured in a study of blood T cell repertoires in COVID-19. Overall study: PBMCs, B-cell-depleted T cells, or T cells provided the cDNA or gDNA that made up the material.

The CDR3 covers 18 residues. The ends were cut back, 0 bases at V and 8 bases at J, with 22 bases in the middle. Germline CDR1 reads MGHRA; CDR2 reads YSYEKL. As originally analysed: Amplification of reference gene primers provided the estimated nucleated cell counts. TCRdb's copy holds only in-frame clones and misses some; the assay was immunoSEQ multiplex PCR. That table supplies the V and J calls and clone size; D and trimming were determined from the DNA. The sample lists more than 80,000 clones; 90% were seen once. This sequence originates from a human donor with active COVID-19. The donor label of this sample is uncertain. V and J are TRBV4-1 and TRBJ1-4; D is unclear. The sequenced sample consisted of peripheral blood. In nucleotides, the CDR3 is TGCGCCAGCAGCCAAGAATCCTTGGTGGCCTCGGGTGGGGAAAAACTGTTTTTT. Encoded protein: CASSQESLVASGGEKLFF.